This passage covers 5 T cell receptor beta chains from one sample sequenced in a study of blood T cells in healthy people across ages. Alongside a J-beta primer mix, a sample-barcoded 5' primer served in a second PCR lasting roughly 7 to 12 cycles. TCRdb passed the 5' RACE reads through MiXCR, listing each CDR3 protein once. The data contain some 1.8 million distinct CDR3 sequences, about 39% of them singletons. What was sequenced was blood. Every receptor here comes from a human donor in good health.

CDR3 sequence reads: CSAEADSNQPQHF. Written as DNA, the CDR3 is TGCAGCGCTGAAGCCGATAGCAATCAGCCCCAGCATTTT. The chain carries TRBV20-1 and TRBJ1-5; D unresolved. CDR1 and CDR2 from the germline V gene are DFQATT and SNEGSKA (reference sequence). This CDR3 contains 13 residues.

In its sample, this clonotype was seen a few times. The chain couples TRBV4-2 to TRBJ2-3; 9 positions match TRBD2. CDR1 is LGHNA and CDR2 is YNFKEQ in the germline V gene. V trimming: 1 base; J trimming: 0 bases; junction bases outside the gene matches: 8. The CDR3 extends over 18 amino acids. CDR3 bases: TGTGCCAGCAGCCAAGCGACTAGCGGTGTACCTAGCACAGATACGCAGTATTTT. Its protein is CASSQATSGVPSTDTQYF.

This chain uses TRBV6-5 with TRBJ1-2; weak D call: TRBD1 (6 bases). This CDR3 is 15 amino acids long. Trimming stripped 0 bases from V and 4 bases from J, with 12 bases between. Germline V lookup: CDR1 MNHEY, CDR2 SVGAGI. In DNA, the CDR3 is TGTGCCAGCAGTTACTCGGGGGGACAAATCTATGGCTACACCTTC. Its protein product is CASSYSGGQIYGYTF.

As regards this clonotype: A much more abundant neighbour one base away suggests this may be a read error. The rearrangement uses TRBV9 and TRBJ2-4; 10 bases line up with TRBD2. Per germline, CDR1 SGDLS and CDR2 YYNGEE. This CDR3 is 15 amino acids long. Here the CDR3 DNA reads TGTGCCAACAGCCCTTCAGCGGGGGGGCCGAACATTCAGTACTTC. Translating it yields CANSPSAGGPNIQYF.

V and J are TRBV13 and TRBJ2-7; D assignment may be TRBD1 or TRBD2 (5 bases each). This CDR3 comprises 14 residues. Trimming removed 1 base from V and 7 bases from J, with 14 bases in between. CDR1 is PRHDT and CDR2 is FYEKMQ in the germline V gene (reference sequence). The CDR3 DNA is TGTGCCAGCAGCTTAGTCGGGGCGGTGAGGGAGCAGTACTTC. Protein: CASSLVGAVREQYF.